This is a list of T cell receptor beta chains from one sample in a study of T cells in localized non-small cell lung cancer. Libraries were prepared by immunoSEQ multiplex PCR; TCRdb keeps only in-frame clonotypes and omits some of them. Among 38,000 or so clones listed, roughly 90% were seen once. Sequences were derived from peripheral blood mononuclear cells, sampled before any cancer treatment. The receptor source for this set is a male donor aged 60 or older with stage II lung adenocarcinoma. The CDR3 runs from the conserved cysteine through the conserved F or W. Each record gives: J gene, D gene, clone size, V gene, CDR3 protein, CDR3 DNA. A D gene is named only where the DNA matches it firmly. Only part of the rows carry a size: once, few, many, or a class if the clone is expanded.

J: TRBJ2-3; D: .; size: .; V: TRBV19; CDR3: CASSIGRGSVGTDTQYF; DNA: TGTGCCAGTAGTATAGGTAGGGGGTCAGTAGGCACAGATACGCAGTATTTT
J: TRBJ1-2; D: TRBD1; size: .; V: TRBV2; CDR3: CASSPDRTLNYGYTF; DNA: TGTGCCAGCAGTCCGGACAGGACCCTTAACTATGGCTACACCTTC
J: TRBJ1-5; D: .; size: .; V: TRBV18; CDR3: CASSPTGVGNQPQHF; DNA: TGTGCCAGCTCACCAACGGGGGTAGGCAATCAGCCCCAGCATTTT
J: TRBJ2-7; D: .; size: .; V: TRBV6-6; CDR3: CASSYSQGIGEQYF; DNA: TGTGCCAGCAGTTACTCCCAGGGTATTGGAGAGCAGTACTTC
J: TRBJ2-7; D: .; size: once; V: TRBV6-1; CDR3: CASIRDPFYEQYF; DNA: TGTGCCAGCATACGGGACCCATTTTACGAGCAGTACTTC
J: TRBJ2-2; D: .; size: .; V: TRBV19; CDR3: CASSIAGGAPGELFF; DNA: TGTGCCAGTAGTATAGCTGGGGGGGCCCCCGGGGAGCTGTTTTTT
J: TRBJ2-7; D: .; size: .; V: TRBV7-2; CDR3: CASSLGRTVGEQYF; DNA: TGTGCCAGCAGCTTAGGCAGGACGGTTGGCGAGCAGTACTTC
J: TRBJ2-7; D: TRBD1; size: few; V: TRBV19; CDR3: CASSIGPYRGSSYEQYF; DNA: TGTGCCAGTAGTATAGGACCCTACAGGGGGTCCTCCTACGAGCAGTACTTC
J: TRBJ2-5; D: .; size: .; V: TRBV5-1; CDR3: CASSSTTGLQETQYF; DNA: TGCGCCAGCAGCTCTACCACCGGACTCCAAGAGACCCAGTACTTC
J: TRBJ1-2; D: .; size: .; V: TRBV27; CDR3: CASTLSPGLGYGYTF; DNA: TGTGCCAGCACCTTAAGCCCCGGACTGGGCTATGGCTACACCTTC
J: TRBJ2-5; D: .; size: .; V: TRBV27; CDR3: CASSRADRGETQYF; DNA: TGTGCCAGCAGCCGCGCGGACCGAGGGGAGACCCAGTACTTC
J: TRBJ1-1; D: .; size: .; V: TRBV6-1; CDR3: CASSEGQGYTEAFF; DNA: TGTGCCAGCAGCGAAGGGCAGGGCTACACTGAAGCTTTCTTT
J: TRBJ1-3; D: .; size: .; V: TRBV30; CDR3: CAWSVSGSGNTIYF; DNA: TGTGCCTGGAGTGTAAGTGGATCTGGAAACACCATATATTTT
J: TRBJ2-5; D: .; size: .; V: TRBV5-1; CDR3: CASSDDRSTETQYF; DNA: TGCGCCAGCAGTGATGACAGGAGCACGGAGACCCAGTACTTC
J: TRBJ2-1; D: TRBD2; size: once; V: TRBV19; CDR3: CASSVALAGPNYNEQFF; DNA: TGTGCCAGTAGTGTCGCACTAGCGGGACCTAACTACAATGAGCAGTTCTTC
J: TRBJ2-7; D: .; size: .; V: TRBV5-1; CDR3: CASSLAQGGEQYF; DNA: TGCGCCAGCAGCTTGGCCCAAGGTGGCGAGCAGTACTTC
J: TRBJ1-5; D: .; size: .; V: TRBV6-5; CDR3: CASSPGGGQPQHF; DNA: TGTGCCAGCAGTCCCGGTGGGGGACAGCCCCAGCATTTT
J: TRBJ2-7; D: .; size: .; V: TRBV10-2; CDR3: CASRLSYEQYF; DNA: TGCGCCAGCCGGCTGAGCTACGAGCAGTACTTC
J: TRBJ2-2; D: .; size: .; V: TRBV5-1; CDR3: CASSPQGNTGELFF; DNA: TGCGCCAGCAGCCCCCAGGGTAACACCGGGGAGCTGTTTTTT
J: TRBJ1-5; D: .; size: .; V: TRBV30; CDR3: CAWSVLGIYQPQHF; DNA: TGTGCCTGGAGTGTACTGGGGATATATCAGCCCCAGCATTTT
J: TRBJ1-1; D: .; size: .; V: TRBV5-1; CDR3: CASSFGPSGGEAFF; DNA: TGCGCCAGCAGCTTCGGACCCTCCGGGGGTGAAGCTTTCTTT
J: TRBJ2-1; D: TRBD1; size: .; V: TRBV2; CDR3: CASSGQGLGNEQFF; DNA: TGTGCCAGCAGCGGACAGGGGCTTGGCAATGAGCAGTTCTTC
J: TRBJ2-5; D: TRBD2; size: .; V: TRBV18; CDR3: CASSPGLAGGSGETQYF; DNA: TGTGCCAGCTCACCAGGACTAGCGGGAGGCAGTGGAGAGACCCAGTACTTC
J: TRBJ2-2; D: .; size: few; V: TRBV4-1; CDR3: CASSQNPLGEYSGELFF; DNA: TGCGCCAGCAGCCAAAACCCGTTGGGGGAGTATAGCGGGGAGCTGTTTTTT
J: TRBJ2-7; D: .; size: .; V: TRBV7-2; CDR3: CASSLLWSYEQYF; DNA: TGTGCCAGCAGCTTATTATGGTCCTACGAGCAGTACTTC
J: TRBJ1-1; D: .; size: .; V: TRBV19; CDR3: CASRQGAEAFF; DNA: TGTGCCAGTAGACAGGGAGCTGAAGCTTTCTTT
J: TRBJ1-2; D: .; size: .; V: TRBV6-5; CDR3: CASSYIPDGLYGYTF; DNA: TGTGCCAGCAGTTATATACCTGATGGGCTCTATGGCTACACCTTC
J: TRBJ2-3; D: .; size: .; V: TRBV6-6; CDR3: CASSYSGGRTDTQYF; DNA: TGTGCCAGCAGTTACTCTGGGGGGCGCACAGATACGCAGTATTTT
J: TRBJ1-4; D: .; size: .; V: TRBV11-2; CDR3: CASSKGEEEKLFF; DNA: TGTGCCAGCAGCAAGGGTGAGGAAGAAAAACTGTTTTTT
J: TRBJ1-5; D: .; size: .; V: TRBV19; CDR3: CASARGFRQPQHF; DNA: TGTGCCAGTGCCAGGGGTTTTCGTCAGCCCCAGCATTTT
J: TRBJ1-1; D: .; size: .; V: TRBV30; CDR3: CAWSFDTNTEAFF; DNA: TGTGCCTGGAGCTTTGACACGAACACTGAAGCTTTCTTT
J: TRBJ2-1; D: TRBD1; size: .; V: TRBV19; CDR3: CASTTRGAGGEQFF; DNA: TGTGCCAGCACTACCAGAGGGGCAGGGGGTGAGCAGTTCTTC
J: TRBJ1-1; D: .; size: .; V: TRBV5-1; CDR3: CASSFEWGNTEAFF; DNA: TGCGCCAGCAGCTTTGAATGGGGGAACACTGAAGCTTTCTTT
J: TRBJ2-1; D: TRBD1; size: .; V: TRBV5-1; CDR3: CASSWTGTDNEQFF; DNA: TGCGCCAGCAGCTGGACCGGGACAGACAATGAGCAGTTCTTC
J: TRBJ2-7; D: .; size: once; V: TRBV5-8; CDR3: CASSRGPQYEQYF; DNA: TGTGCCAGCAGCCGTGGACCCCAATACGAGCAGTACTTC
J: TRBJ2-1; D: TRBD2; size: .; V: TRBV7-2; CDR3: CASSLSGRAGGNEQFF; DNA: TGTGCCAGCAGTCTTAGCGGGAGGGCCGGCGGGAATGAGCAGTTCTTC
J: TRBJ1-1; D: .; size: .; V: TRBV28; CDR3: CASRKGWGEAFF; DNA: TGTGCCAGCAGGAAAGGATGGGGTGAAGCTTTCTTT